This entry concerns a single T cell receptor beta chain. Its specificity is not known. Germline V CDR1 and CDR2: PRHDT, FYEKMQ (reference sequence). This CDR3 comprises 12 residues. V lost 3 bases and J 8 bases, leaving 7 bases between the germline ends. These data come from a study of identifying expanded T cells in peripheral blood. Study-wide results and caveats: Approximately 1.2 clones differed between technical replicates, versus 16.4 and 19 over time. Clone count variance between approximately two-week samples rose with total template count.

The table came from immunoSEQ multiplex PCR; TCRdb's copy has only in-frame clones and leaves some out. This sample has about 100,000 clones; 80% to 90% occur once, and the top ten carry about 5.5%. No infections or other immune events were documented during collection. The chain has TRBV13 and TRBJ1-4, with D perhaps matching TRBD1 (5 bases). The source of this sequence is a person aged 18 to 75 in good health. The sequenced sample consisted of blood. The CDR3 is CASSFPGEKLFF. The CDR3 region has the DNA TGTGCCAGCAGCTTCCCAGGGGAAAAACTGTTTTTT. The variable domain in full, with the rest retrieved from reference TRBV13 and TRBJ1-4, is AAGVIQSPRHLIKEKRETATLKCYPIPRHDTVYWYQQGPGQDPQFLISFYEKMQSDKGSIPDRFSAQQFSDYHSELNMSSLELGDSALYFCASSFPGEKLFFGSGTQLSVL.